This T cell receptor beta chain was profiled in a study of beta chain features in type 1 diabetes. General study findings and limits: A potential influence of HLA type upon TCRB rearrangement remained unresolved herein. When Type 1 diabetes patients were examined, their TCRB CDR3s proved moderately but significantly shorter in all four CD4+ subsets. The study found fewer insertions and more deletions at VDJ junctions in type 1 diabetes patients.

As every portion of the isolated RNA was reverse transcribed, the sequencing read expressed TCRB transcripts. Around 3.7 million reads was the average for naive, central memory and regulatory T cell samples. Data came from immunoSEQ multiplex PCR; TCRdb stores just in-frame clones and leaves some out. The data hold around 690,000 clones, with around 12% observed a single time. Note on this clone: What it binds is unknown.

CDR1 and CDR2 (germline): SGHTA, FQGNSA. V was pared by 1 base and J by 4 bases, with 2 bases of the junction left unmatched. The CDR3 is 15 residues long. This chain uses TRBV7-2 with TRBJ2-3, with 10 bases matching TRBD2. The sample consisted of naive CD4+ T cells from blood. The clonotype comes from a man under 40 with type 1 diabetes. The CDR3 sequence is CASSLGTSGPDTQYF. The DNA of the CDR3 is TGTGCCAGCAGCTTAGGGACTAGCGGTCCAGATACGCAGTATTTT.